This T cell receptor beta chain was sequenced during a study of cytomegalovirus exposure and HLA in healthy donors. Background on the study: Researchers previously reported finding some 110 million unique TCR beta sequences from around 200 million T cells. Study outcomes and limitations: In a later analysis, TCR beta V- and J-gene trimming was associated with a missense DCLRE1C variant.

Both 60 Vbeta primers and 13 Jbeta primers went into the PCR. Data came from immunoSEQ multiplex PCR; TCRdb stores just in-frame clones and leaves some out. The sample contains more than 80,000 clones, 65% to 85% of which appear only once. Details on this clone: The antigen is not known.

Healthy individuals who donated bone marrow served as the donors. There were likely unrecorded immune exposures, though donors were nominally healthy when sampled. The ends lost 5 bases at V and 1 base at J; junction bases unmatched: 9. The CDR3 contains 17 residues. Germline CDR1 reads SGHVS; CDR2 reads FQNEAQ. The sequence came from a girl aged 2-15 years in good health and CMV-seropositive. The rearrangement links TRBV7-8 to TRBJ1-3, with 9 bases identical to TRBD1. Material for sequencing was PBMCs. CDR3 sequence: CASSVSSGQGSGNTIYF. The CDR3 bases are TGTGCCAGCAGCGTAAGCTCGGGACAGGGTTCTGGAAACACCATATATTTT.